The 20 T cell receptor beta chains below all came from one sample that was sequenced in a study of OX40 agonist ivuxolimab in advanced cancers. Some clones are missing from TCRdb's copy, which holds only in-frame ones; the method was immunoSEQ multiplex PCR. Of 68,000 or so clones listed, 85% to 95% were seen once; the top ten hold about 0.95%. This specimen was CD4+ or CD8+ T cells sorted from blood, taken in a trial of the OX40 agonist ivuxolimab. The receptor set was obtained from an adult with an advanced solid tumor such as melanoma, head and neck, liver or kidney cancer.

This rearrangement joins TRBV19 to TRBJ1-1; D unresolved. The CDR3 extends over 14 amino acids. Germline loops: CDR1 LNHDA, CDR2 SQIVND (reference sequence). The V end lost 8 bases, the J end lost 1 base, and 14 bases lay between the germline ends. The DNA for the CDR3 is TGTGCCAGTTGCTCCGGACGGGCGAACACTGAAGCTTTCTTT. Residues: CASCSGRANTEAFF.

On this clone: One end of the junction is discordant with germline, which a read error may explain. The CDR3 bases are TGTGCCAGCAGTTCTCACTGGAACACTAAAGCTTTCTTT. It is translated as CASSSHWNTKAFF. The chain combines TRBV2 with TRBJ1-1; D gene unclear. The CDR3 runs 13 residues. CDR1 and CDR2 from the germline V gene are SNHLY and FYNNEI.

The chain is built from TRBV19 and TRBJ2-7; 9 bases agree with TRBD1. This CDR3 is built from 15 residues. Trimming cost V 3 bases and J 1 base; bases outside gene matches: 4. Germline CDR1 and CDR2: LNHDA and SQIVND (reference sequence). The CDR3 DNA is TGTGCCAGTAGTATTGGGACAGGGCGTTCCTACGAGCAGTACTTC. Its protein product is CASSIGTGRSYEQYF.

The CDR3 DNA reads TGTGCCAGCAGTGGGCCTGACAGGGGGCGTACACATGGCTACACCTTC. Translating gives CASSGPDRGRTHGYTF. The chain uses TRBV6-1 and TRBJ1-2; 10 bases line up with TRBD1. CDR1 is MNHNS, CDR2 SASEGT, per germline. The CDR3 totals 16 residues. V shed 4 bases, J shed 6 bases, and the junction held 11 bases outside the gene matches.

The chain combines TRBV23-1 with TRBJ1-2; D perhaps matches TRBD1 (5 bases). TRBV23-1 qualifies as an ORF whose function is uncertain. Trimming cost V 2 bases and J 6 bases, with 25 bases left between them. The CDR3 runs to 18 residues. This CDR3 reads CASSQRRRGGVDPHGYTF. The CDR3, as DNA: TGCGCCAGCAGTCAACGCCGCCGGGGGGGAGTCGACCCCCATGGCTACACCTTC.

The chain couples TRBV6-5 to TRBJ1-3; 7 bases are shared with TRBD1. The CDR3 contains 14 residues. CDR1 is MNHEY and CDR2 is SVGAGI in the germline V gene. With V trimmed by 5 bases and J by 4 bases, 5 bases remained unmatched. The CDR3 spells CASSPTGFGNTIYF. DNA of the CDR3: TGTGCCAGCAGTCCGACAGGGTTCGGAAACACCATATATTTT.

This chain connects TRBV11-2 to TRBJ2-7, with 11 bases that match TRBD2. Unmatched junction bases numbered 7, after V lost 3 bases and J lost 6 bases. This CDR3 spans 15 amino acids. Per the germline V gene, CDR1 is SGHAT and CDR2 is FQNNGV. CDR3 in amino acids: CASSFQGLAGGEQYF. In DNA, the CDR3 is TGTGCCAGCAGCTTCCAAGGGCTAGCGGGAGGCGAGCAGTACTTC.

For this clone: This same CDR3 is encoded by further DNA sequences in the sample. J is TRBJ2-2 and V is TRBV20-1; D unresolved. CDR3 length: 11 residues. Trimming took off 6 bases at V and 1 base at J, with 3 bases between the two ends. Germline CDR1 and CDR2: DFQATT and SNEGSKA (reference sequence). The CDR3 nucleotides are TGCAGTGCCCGGAACACCGGGGAGCTGTTTTTT. It is translated as CSARNTGELFF.

J is TRBJ2-7 and V is TRBV15; no reliable D call. With 0 bases removed from V and 7 bases from J, the gap between germline ends came to 10 bases. The CDR3 length is 13 residues. CDR1 and CDR2 (germline): LNHNV, YYDKDF (reference sequence). CDR3 DNA: TGTGCCACCAGCAGAGATCGGAGTTTGGAGCAGTACTTC. Residues: CATSRDRSLEQYF.

The CDR3 here is CASSTLAGSGTQYF. DNA for the CDR3: TGTGCCAGCAGTACTCTAGCGGGGTCAGGTACGCAGTATTTT. The chain links TRBV6-1 to TRBJ2-3; 9 positions agree with TRBD2. CDR3 length: 14 residues. The V gene end was trimmed by 5 bases and the J gene end by 8 bases; junction bases not matched to a gene: 8. Germline lookup yields CDR1 MNHNS and CDR2 SASEGT.

The chain links TRBV18 to TRBJ1-5; 7 positions agree with TRBD1. The V gene end was trimmed by 2 bases and the J gene end by 0 bases; junction bases not matched to a gene: 4. Germline V gene data show CDR1 as KGHSH and CDR2 as LQKENI. This CDR3 comprises 16 residues. The CDR3 DNA reads TGTGCCAGCTCACCAAGCAGGGGGGATAGCAATCAGCCCCAGCATTTT. It encodes CASSPSRGDSNQPQHF.

The genes are TRBV6-5 and TRBJ1-2; D is uncertain. V was cut by 0 bases and J by 4 bases, with 9 bases left in between. The CDR3 consists of 14 residues. Germline assignment: CDR1 MNHEY and CDR2 SVGAGI. The CDR3 bases are TGTGCCAGCAGTTACTCTGGGGAGGGCTATGGCTACACCTTC. Translation: CASSYSGEGYGYTF.

The count of this clone is one. The rearrangement links TRBV7-6 to TRBJ1-1, with D possibly TRBD1 on 6 matching bases. The CDR3 totals 15 residues. Trimming left V 0 bases short and J 3 bases short, with 11 bases between. CDR1 is SGHVS and CDR2 is FNYEAQ in the germline V gene. This CDR3 is CASSLAGGADTEAFF. CDR3 DNA: TGTGCCAGCAGCTTAGCCGGGGGGGCTGACACTGAAGCTTTCTTT.

The genes are TRBV11-3 and TRBJ1-2, with a weak D call TRBD1 (5 bases). Germline V gene data show CDR1 as SGHNT and CDR2 as YENEEA. The germline V and J ends were trimmed by 2 bases and 2 bases, with 12 bases remaining between them. The CDR3 extends over 15 amino acids. The CDR3 sequence is CASSLYPGGNYGYTF. For the CDR3, the DNA is TGTGCCAGCAGCTTATATCCGGGGGGAAACTATGGCTACACCTTC.

As DNA, the CDR3 is TGTGCCAGCAGTGAGGAGGGTCAGGGGGACAATGAGCAGTTCTTC. This translates into CASSEEGQGDNEQFF. The gene calls are TRBV14 and TRBJ2-1; weak D call: TRBD1 (7 bases). The germline CDR1 and CDR2 sequences are SGHDN and FVKESK. The CDR3 sequence is 15 residues long. The V gene lost 6 bases and the J gene lost 5 bases, with 17 bases spanning the gap.

This rearrangement joins TRBV6-1 to TRBJ1-2; TRBD1 aligns across 9 bases. The germline CDR1 and CDR2 sequences are MNHNS and SASEGT. Germline trimming cut 5 bases from V and 0 bases from J; bases unmatched to any gene: 4. The CDR3 spans 15 residues. CDR3 residues: CASSSGTGPNYGYTF. CDR3 nucleotide sequence: TGTGCCAGCAGTTCCGGGACAGGGCCTAACTATGGCTACACCTTC.

The V call is TRBV4-2, the J call TRBJ2-5; 9 bases agree with TRBD2. CDR1 is LGHNA, CDR2 YNFKEQ, per germline. V shed 2 bases and J 5 bases; nucleotides not matched to a gene: 18. The CDR3 covers 19 residues. CDR3 coding DNA: TGTGCCAGCAGCCAACCCCAGGGTTGGGGCGGGAGGGTTGTGGAGACCCAGTACTTC. Translation gives CASSQPQGWGGRVVETQYF.

The chain links TRBV5-6 to TRBJ1-4; TRBD1 is a possible D gene (6 bases). This CDR3 spans 15 amino acids. Germline assignment: CDR1 SGHDT and CDR2 YYEEEE. The V end lost 1 base, the J end lost 2 bases, and 9 bases lay between the germline ends. The CDR3: CASSLYGQTNEKLFF. CDR3 in DNA: TGTGCCAGCAGCTTGTACGGACAGACTAATGAAAAACTGTTTTTT.

The genes are TRBV11-2 and TRBJ1-4; TRBD1 matches 8 bases. V lost 5 bases, J lost 7 bases, and 12 bases stayed unmatched. From germline, CDR1 is SGHAT and CDR2 FQNNGV. The CDR3 runs 16 residues. The DNA of the CDR3 is TGTGCCAGCAGCAAAGGAACAGGGGGGGTCAGTGAAAAACTGTTTTTT. Its protein is CASSKGTGGVSEKLFF.

The chain uses TRBV11-1 and TRBJ1-1; tentative D call: TRBD1 (5 bases). CDR3 length: 15 amino acids. The germline V gene encodes CDR1 SGHAT and CDR2 FQDESV (reference sequence). The germline V and J ends were trimmed by 5 bases and 1 base, with 14 bases remaining between them. The CDR3 region has the DNA TGTGCCAGCAGCAGTCAGGGCCTAGCGAACACTGAAGCTTTCTTT. Translation gives CASSSQGLANTEAFF.